Here is one T cell receptor beta chain with its context. Its antigen is unknown. No much larger clonotype is one base removed from it; base qualities were not supplied. A FACSAria II was used to sort memory CD4+ T cells, defined as single viable CD3+CD4+CD8-CD45RO+ cells. CMV serostatus was assessed using a Roche Elecsys assay, by which serum IgG against CMV pp150, pp28, p38 and p52 was detected. Following thawing, total CD4+ T cells were enriched through positive selection using CD4 magnetic microbeads. Samples originated from another study that specifically interrogated the CD4+ T cell memory repertoire. Following standard operating procedures, peripheral blood mononuclear cells were isolated and cryopreserved, while serum was kept at -80 degrees C. Staining used CD3-PerCP (BW264/56), CD4-APC (RPA-T4), CD45RO-PE (UCHT1) and CD8-Pacific Orange (3B5) antibodies, with Sytox blue excluding non-viable cells.

V trim: 5 bases; J trim: 9 bases; unmatched bases: 8. CDR1 LNHDA and CDR2 SQIVND are derived from the germline V gene (reference sequence). There are 15 amino acids in the CDR3, from cysteine to phenylalanine inclusive. This entry keeps only the CDR3 DNA: 45 bases, framed from base 1. The data belong to a study of memory CD4+ T cells and cytomegalovirus serostatus (dated by TCRdb to 2018 to 2020). Background on the whole study: The cohort included around 33 healthy adults from Belgium, of whom 9 were CMV seropositive and approximately 24 were CMV seronegative. To replicate a published TCR-based CMV serostatus classifier, the researchers sequenced the CD4+ memory TCRbeta repertoires of a Belgian cohort whose cytomegalovirus serostatus was known.

Study-wide findings and limitations: CMV serostatus prediction reached a median bootstrapped AUC of 0.95 with the original framework and just under 0.93 with a US-trained random forest. The results were read as suggesting that the CMV-associated TCR signature is, for the most part, present in the CD4+ memory repertoire. Only CD4+CD45RO+ memory cells were sequenced, in contrast to the original study, which included naive and memory CD4+ and CD8+ populations. Among the roughly 160 previously reported CMV-associated TCRbeta sequences, over 65 showed up in the CD4+ memory repertoires, with each one found in between one and five individuals. A median bootstrapped AUC of 0.95 with a 95% CI of 0.76-1.00 was achieved on the Belgian cohort by the original-framework classifier.

The Quick-DNA Microprep Kit was used to extract genomic DNA from the sorted cells. Amplification of TCRbeta DNA was done with the immunoSEQ hsTCRbeta kit, following the protocol from the manufacturer. TCRbeta libraries were sequenced on an Illumina MiSeq instrument. From the authors' description of their analysis: Once out-of-frame sequences had been removed, 2,204,828 distinct TCRbeta sequences were left, which works out to an average of roughly 70,000 per individual. Two values were used to score each individual: the count of 150 to 200 previously reported CMV-associated TCRbeta sequences and the total count of productive distinct TCRbeta sequences. A beta-binomial model was reimplemented in Python, and scikit-learn random forests with default parameters were trained on data from the US cohort. Classifier performance on the Belgian cohort was reported as the median AUC with percentile confidence intervals calculated over 10,000 bootstrap iterations. This is the immuneACCESS table as TCRdb keeps it, with only in-frame sequences that have V and J called. A part of the clones is gone; compared with another copy, unresolved V genes explain less than half, and the rest is unexplained. V, J and clone size were drawn from that table, and D and trimming were deduced from the DNA. Present in this sample are about 58,000 clones, under 90% of which were seen just once. Under 0.5% of the sample comes from the top ten.

The specimen sequenced was memory CD4+ T cells from blood. This receptor chain uses TRBV19 and TRBJ2-1; 12 nucleotides in the junction match TRBD2. The clonotype originates from an adult in good health and CMV-seronegative. Some clones in this sample may be carry-over from other donors' samples. The CDR3 is CASSGASGGAGEQFF. The bases are TGTGCCAGTAGTGGGGCTAGCGGGGGGGCTGGTGAGCAGTTCTTC.